This TCR beta chain is drawn from a study of T cell responses to AZD1222 COVID-19 vaccine. Overall study context: Second-dose timings of about 4 or about 12 weeks were pooled. Study findings and constraints: Repertoires were sampled only after the peak T cell response.

Sequencing was performed with immunoSEQ multiplex PCR; in TCRdb, only in-frame clones are kept and a portion is missing. The data show approximately 190,000 clones, 90% to 95% seen once. Points on this clone: Its cognate antigen is unknown.

V dropped 3 bases and J dropped 4 bases, with 10 bases sitting between them. This CDR3 comprises 13 residues. Per the germline V gene, CDR1 is LGHNA and CDR2 is YSLEER. The gene calls are TRBV4-3 and TRBJ2-7, with D possibly matching TRBD1 (6 bases). The source of this sequence is an adult in good health. The sequences come from peripheral blood, collected on day 0 of AZD1222 vaccination. CDR3 in amino acids: CASSQEQGYEQYF. The CDR3 nucleotides read TGCGCCAGCAGCCAGGAACAGGGATACGAGCAGTACTTC.